This TCR beta chain was captured by sequencing in a study of control samples from healthy donors and cancer patients. Using immunoSEQ multiplex PCR, the repertoire was profiled, and TCRdb retains in-frame clones only, with some absent. The repertoire includes about 86,000 clones, approximately 95% of them detected once, and about 1.5% sits in the top ten. Trimming took 2 bases from V and 5 from J; bases not matched to a gene: 5. The CDR3 sequence is 13 residues long. Germline loops: CDR1 GTSNPN, CDR2 SVGIG (reference sequence). This receptor was obtained from a woman younger than 45 in good health. The chain employs TRBV30 and TRBJ2-7; 8 bases align to TRBD1. Sample: blood. CDR3 region: CAWSRTGSHEQYF. Here the CDR3 DNA reads TGTGCCTGGAGTCGGACAGGGTCCCACGAGCAGTACTTC.